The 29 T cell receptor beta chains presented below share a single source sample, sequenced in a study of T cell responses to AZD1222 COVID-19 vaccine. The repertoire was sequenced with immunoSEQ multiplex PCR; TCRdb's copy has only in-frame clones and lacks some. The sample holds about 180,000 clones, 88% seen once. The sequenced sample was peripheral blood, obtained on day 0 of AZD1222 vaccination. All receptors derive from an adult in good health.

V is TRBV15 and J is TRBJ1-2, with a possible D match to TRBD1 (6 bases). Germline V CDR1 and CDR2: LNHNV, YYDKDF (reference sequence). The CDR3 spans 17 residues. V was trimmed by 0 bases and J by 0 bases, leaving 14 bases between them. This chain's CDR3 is CATSREGHSLTNYGYTF. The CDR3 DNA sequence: TGTGCCACCAGCAGAGAGGGACACTCCTTGACTAACTATGGCTACACCTTC.

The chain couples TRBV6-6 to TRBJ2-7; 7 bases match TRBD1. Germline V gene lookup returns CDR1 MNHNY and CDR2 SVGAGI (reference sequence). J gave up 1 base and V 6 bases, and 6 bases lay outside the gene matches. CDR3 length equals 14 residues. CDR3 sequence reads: CASSVTGLSYEQYF. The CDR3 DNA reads TGTGCCAGCAGCGTGACAGGGCTTTCCTACGAGCAGTACTTC.

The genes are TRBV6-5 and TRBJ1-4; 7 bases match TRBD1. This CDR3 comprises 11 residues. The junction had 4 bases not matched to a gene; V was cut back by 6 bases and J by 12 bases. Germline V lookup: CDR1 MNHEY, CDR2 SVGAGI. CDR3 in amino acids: CASSHGQELFF. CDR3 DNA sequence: TGTGCCAGCAGCCACGGACAGGAACTGTTTTTT.

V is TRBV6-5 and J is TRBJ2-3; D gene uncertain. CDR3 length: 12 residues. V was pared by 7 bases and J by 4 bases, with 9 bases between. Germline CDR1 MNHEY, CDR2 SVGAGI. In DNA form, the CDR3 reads TGTGCCAGCACAAAGGATGCAGATACGCAGTATTTT. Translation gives CASTKDADTQYF.

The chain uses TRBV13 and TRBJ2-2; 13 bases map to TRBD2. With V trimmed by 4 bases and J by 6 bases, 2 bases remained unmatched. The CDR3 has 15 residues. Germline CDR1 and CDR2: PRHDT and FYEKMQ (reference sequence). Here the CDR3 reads CASSYGLAGAGELFF. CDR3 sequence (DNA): TGTGCCAGCAGCTATGGACTAGCGGGAGCCGGGGAGCTGTTTTTT. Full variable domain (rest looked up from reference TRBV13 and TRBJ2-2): AAGVIQSPRHLIKEKRETATLKCYPIPRHDTVYWYQQGPGQDPQFLISFYEKMQSDKGSIPDRFSAQQFSDYHSELNMSSLELGDSALYFCASSYGLAGAGELFFGEGSRLTVL.

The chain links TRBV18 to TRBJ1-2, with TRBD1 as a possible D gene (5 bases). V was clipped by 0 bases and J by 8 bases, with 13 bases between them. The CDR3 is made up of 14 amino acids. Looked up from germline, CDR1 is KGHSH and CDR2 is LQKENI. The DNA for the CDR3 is TGTGCCAGCTCACCACCTTCAGGGAGTAAAGGCTACACCTTC. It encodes CASSPPSGSKGYTF.

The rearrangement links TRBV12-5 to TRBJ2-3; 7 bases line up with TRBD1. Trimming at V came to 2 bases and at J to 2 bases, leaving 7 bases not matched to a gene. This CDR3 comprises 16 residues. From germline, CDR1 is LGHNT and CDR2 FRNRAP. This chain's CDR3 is CASGLPDRAPTDTQYF. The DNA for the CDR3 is TGTGCTAGTGGTTTGCCAGACAGGGCTCCCACAGATACGCAGTATTTT.

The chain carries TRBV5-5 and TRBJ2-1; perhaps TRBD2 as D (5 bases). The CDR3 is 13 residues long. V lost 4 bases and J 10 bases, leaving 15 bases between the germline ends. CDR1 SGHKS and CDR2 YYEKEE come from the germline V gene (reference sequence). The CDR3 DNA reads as TGTGCCAGCAGCCCCGGGGTGACATACGAGCAGTTCTTC. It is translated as CASSPGVTYEQFF.

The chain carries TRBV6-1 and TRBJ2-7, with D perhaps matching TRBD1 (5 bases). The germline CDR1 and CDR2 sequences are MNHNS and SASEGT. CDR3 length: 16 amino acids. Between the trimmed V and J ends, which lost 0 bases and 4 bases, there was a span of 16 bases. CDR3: CASSEAHSGITYEQYF. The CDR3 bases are TGTGCCAGCAGTGAAGCGCATTCAGGGATAACGTACGAGCAGTACTTC.

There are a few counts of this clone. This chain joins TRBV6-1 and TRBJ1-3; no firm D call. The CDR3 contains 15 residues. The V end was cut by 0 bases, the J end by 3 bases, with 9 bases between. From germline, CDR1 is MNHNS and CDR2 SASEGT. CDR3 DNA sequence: TGTGCCAGCAGTGAAGCGACGGAAGGTGGAAACACCATATATTTT. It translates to CASSEATEGGNTIYF.

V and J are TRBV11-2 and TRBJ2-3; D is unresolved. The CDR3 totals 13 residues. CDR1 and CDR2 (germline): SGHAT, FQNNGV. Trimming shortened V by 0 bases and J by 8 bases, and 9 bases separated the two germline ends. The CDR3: CASSLEPGSTQYF. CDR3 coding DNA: TGTGCCAGCAGCTTAGAACCCGGCTCTACGCAGTATTTT.

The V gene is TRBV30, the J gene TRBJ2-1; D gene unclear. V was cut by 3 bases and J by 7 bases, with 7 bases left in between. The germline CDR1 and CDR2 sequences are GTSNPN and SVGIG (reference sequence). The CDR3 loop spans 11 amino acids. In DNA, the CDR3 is TGTGCCTGGAGGGGTCGGAATGAGCAGTTCTTC. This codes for CAWRGRNEQFF.

CDR3 sequence: CASSGQRVNEQFF. The CDR3 nucleotides are TGTGCCAGCAGCGGCCAAAGGGTCAATGAGCAGTTCTTC. V usage is TRBV9 and J usage is TRBJ2-1; no reliable D call. The CDR3 has 13 amino acids. Germline V gene data show CDR1 as SGDLS and CDR2 as YYNGEE. Trimming shortened V by 3 bases and J by 6 bases, and 10 bases separated the two germline ends.

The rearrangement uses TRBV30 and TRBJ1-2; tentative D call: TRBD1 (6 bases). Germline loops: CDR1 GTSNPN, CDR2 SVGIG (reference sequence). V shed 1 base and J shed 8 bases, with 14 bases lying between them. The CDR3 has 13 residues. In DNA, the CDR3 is TGTGCCTGGAGTGCACAGGGTCTGGGGGGCTACACCTTC. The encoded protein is CAWSAQGLGGYTF. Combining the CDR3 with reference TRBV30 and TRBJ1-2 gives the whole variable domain SQTIHQWPATLVQPVGSPLSLECTVEGTSNPNLYWYRQAAGRGLQLLFYSVGIGQISSEVPQNLSASRPQDRQFILSSKKLLLSDSGFYLCAWSAQGLGGYTFGSGTRLTVV.

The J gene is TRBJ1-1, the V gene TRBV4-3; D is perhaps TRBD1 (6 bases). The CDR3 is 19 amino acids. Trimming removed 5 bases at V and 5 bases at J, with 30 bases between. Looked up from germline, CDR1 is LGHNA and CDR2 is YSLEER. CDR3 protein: CASSTQVLGGQGRKTEAFF. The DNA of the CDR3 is TGCGCCAGCAGCACCCAGGTCCTCGGGGGGCAGGGTAGGAAGACTGAAGCTTTCTTT.

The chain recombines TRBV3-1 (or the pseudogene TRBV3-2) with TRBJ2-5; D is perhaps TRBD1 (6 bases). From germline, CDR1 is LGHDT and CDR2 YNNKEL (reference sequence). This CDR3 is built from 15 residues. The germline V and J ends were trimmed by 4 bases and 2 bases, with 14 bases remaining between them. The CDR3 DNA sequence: TGTGCCAGCAGCCTAGCGACAGGACTTCAAGAGACCCAGTACTTC. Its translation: CASSLATGLQETQYF.

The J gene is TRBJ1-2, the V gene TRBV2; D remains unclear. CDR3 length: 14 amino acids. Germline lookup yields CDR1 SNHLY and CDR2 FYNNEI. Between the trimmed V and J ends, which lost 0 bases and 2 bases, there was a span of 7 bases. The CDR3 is CASSEAPANYGYTF. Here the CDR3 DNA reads TGTGCCAGCAGTGAAGCGCCGGCCAACTATGGCTACACCTTC.

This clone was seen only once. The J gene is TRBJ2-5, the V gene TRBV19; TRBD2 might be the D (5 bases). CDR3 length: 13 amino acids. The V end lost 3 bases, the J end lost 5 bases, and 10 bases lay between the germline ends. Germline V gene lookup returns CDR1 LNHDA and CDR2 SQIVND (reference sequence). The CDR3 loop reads CASSIARGETQYF. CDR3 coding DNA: TGTGCCAGTAGTATTGCTCGAGGGGAGACCCAGTACTTC. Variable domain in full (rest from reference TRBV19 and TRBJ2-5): DGGITQSPKYLFRKEGQNVTLSCEQNLNHDAMYWYRQDPGQGLRLIYYSQIVNDFQKGDIAEGYSVSREKKESFPLTVTSAQKNPTAFYLCASSIARGETQYFGPGTRLLVL.

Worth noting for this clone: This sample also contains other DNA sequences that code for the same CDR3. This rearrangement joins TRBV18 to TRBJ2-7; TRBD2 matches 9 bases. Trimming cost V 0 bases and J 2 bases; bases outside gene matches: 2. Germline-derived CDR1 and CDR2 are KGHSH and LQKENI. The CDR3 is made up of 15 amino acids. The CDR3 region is CASSPPLAGTYEQYF. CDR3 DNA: TGTGCCAGCTCACCACCGCTAGCGGGGACCTACGAGCAGTACTTC.

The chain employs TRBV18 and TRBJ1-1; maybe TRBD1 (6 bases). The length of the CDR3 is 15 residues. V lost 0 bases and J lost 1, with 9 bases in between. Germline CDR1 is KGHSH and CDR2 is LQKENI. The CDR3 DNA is TGTGCCAGCTCACCACCCCTACAGGGGAACACTGAAGCTTTCTTT. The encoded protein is CASSPPLQGNTEAFF.

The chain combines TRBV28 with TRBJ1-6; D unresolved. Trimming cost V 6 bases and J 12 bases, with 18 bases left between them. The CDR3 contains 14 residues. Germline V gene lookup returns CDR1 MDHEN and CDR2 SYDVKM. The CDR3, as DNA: TGTGCCAGCAGCACACCGGGCCCGAGGGTACCCCTCCACTTT. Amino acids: CASSTPGPRVPLHF.

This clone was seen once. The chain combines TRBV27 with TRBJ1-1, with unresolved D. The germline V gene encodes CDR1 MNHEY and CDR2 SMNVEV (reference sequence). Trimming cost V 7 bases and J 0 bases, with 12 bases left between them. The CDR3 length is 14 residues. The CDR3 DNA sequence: TGTGCCAGCAACTCCAGGTCCATGAACACTGAAGCTTTCTTT. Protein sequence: CASNSRSMNTEAFF.

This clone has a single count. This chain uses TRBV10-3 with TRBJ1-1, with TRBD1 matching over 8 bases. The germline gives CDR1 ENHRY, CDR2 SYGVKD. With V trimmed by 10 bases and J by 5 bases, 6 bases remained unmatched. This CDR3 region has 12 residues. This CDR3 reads CATSTGGTEAFF. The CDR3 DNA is TGTGCCACTTCCACAGGGGGGACTGAAGCTTTCTTT.

The CDR3 DNA reads as TGTGCCAGCTCATTTGCGACAGGGGTAACTAATGAAAAACTGTTTTTT. It encodes CASSFATGVTNEKLFF. The V gene is TRBV18, the J gene TRBJ1-4, with TRBD1 identical over 8 bases. Looked up from germline, CDR1 is KGHSH and CDR2 is LQKENI. V was clipped by 5 bases and J by 1 base; unmatched bases: 6. The CDR3 covers 16 residues.

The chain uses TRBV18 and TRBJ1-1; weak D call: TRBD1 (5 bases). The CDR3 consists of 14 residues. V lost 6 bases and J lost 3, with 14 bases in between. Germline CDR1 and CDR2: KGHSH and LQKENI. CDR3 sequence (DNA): TGTGCCAGCTCCCCCCAGGGAGGGGACACTGAAGCTTTCTTT. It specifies CASSPQGGDTEAFF.

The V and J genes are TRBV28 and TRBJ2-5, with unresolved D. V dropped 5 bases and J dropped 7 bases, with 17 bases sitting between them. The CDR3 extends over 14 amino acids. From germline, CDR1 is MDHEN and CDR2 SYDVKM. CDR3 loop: CASSIIYQAGTQYF. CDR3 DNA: TGTGCCAGCAGTATAATCTATCAAGCAGGGACCCAGTACTTC.

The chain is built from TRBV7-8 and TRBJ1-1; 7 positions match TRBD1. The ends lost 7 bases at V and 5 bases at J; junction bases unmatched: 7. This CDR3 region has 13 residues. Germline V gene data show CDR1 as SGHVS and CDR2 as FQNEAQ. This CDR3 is CASKSGGETEAFF. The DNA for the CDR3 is TGTGCCAGCAAGTCAGGGGGAGAAACTGAAGCTTTCTTT.

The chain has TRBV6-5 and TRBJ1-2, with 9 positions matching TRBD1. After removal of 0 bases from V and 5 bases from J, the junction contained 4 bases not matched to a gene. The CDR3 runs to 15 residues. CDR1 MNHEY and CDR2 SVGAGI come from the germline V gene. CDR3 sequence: CASSYSGTGKYGYTF. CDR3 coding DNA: TGTGCCAGCAGTTACTCAGGGACAGGGAAGTATGGCTACACCTTC.

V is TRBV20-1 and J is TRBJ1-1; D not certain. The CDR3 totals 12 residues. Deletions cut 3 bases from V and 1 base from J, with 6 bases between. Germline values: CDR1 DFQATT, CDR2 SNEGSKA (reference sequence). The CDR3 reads CSASPGNTEAFF. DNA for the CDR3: TGCAGTGCTAGTCCAGGGAACACTGAAGCTTTCTTT.